Sequencing of this T cell receptor beta chain was carried out in a study of T cell repertoires in cytomegalovirus infection. About the research overall: The study used recently identified HLA-C-restricted and well-studied HLA-B-restricted CMV epitopes.

Trimming at V came to 8 bases and at J to 7 bases, leaving 5 bases not matched to a gene. In germline, CDR1 is SGHAT, CDR2 FQNNGV. The CDR3 totals 11 residues. TCRdb reprocessed the reads via MiXCR and lists one record per CDR3 protein. The sample has roughly 69,000 distinct CDR3 sequences, about 26% seen once. Points on this clonotype: Its antigen is undetermined.

This clonotype was sampled from a human donor in good health (CMV status not recorded). Some clones in this sample may be carry-over from other donors' samples. This rearrangement joins TRBV11-2 to TRBJ2-7; 7 nucleotides agree with TRBD2. This specimen consisted of CD8+ T cells from cultured PBMCs, obtained from culture after CMV antigen stimulation. The DNA of the CDR3 is TGTGCCAGCTATTTCGGGGGGGAGCAGTACTTC. It encodes CASYFGGEQYF.